These 32 T cell receptor beta chains were all obtained from the same sample, sequenced in a study of human T cells and chemical hapten exposure (dated by TCRdb to about 2021). The receptor library was made with RACE. TCRdb records NextSeq 500 as the sequencer. TCRdb reanalyzed the raw reads on its own, using fastp at Q25 for trimming and MiXCR for clone calling, and kept in-frame beta chains. Records with the same CDR3 protein are collapsed into one entry carrying the most frequent genes and DNA. The sample data list tens of thousands of distinct CDR3 sequences, and 9.5% to 12% of these were observed just once. The ten top clones hold roughly 4% of the sample. Read against the paper, the sample's time point label means: patch test 1, 2 weeks after DPC sensitization. Read against the paper, the sample's treatment or condition label means: therapeutic diphenylcyclopropenone sensitization with weekly scalp DPC.

Sequenced material: whole blood, taken in connection with sensitization to the hapten diphenylcyclopropenone (DPC). These receptors originate from a woman aged 45-59 years with alopecia areata. Some clones in this sample may be carry-over from other donors' samples.

The chain joins TRBV18 to TRBJ1-6, with D perhaps TRBD1 (5 bases). V dropped 4 bases and J dropped 0 bases, with 22 bases sitting between them. Looked up from germline, CDR1 is KGHSH and CDR2 is LQKENI. The CDR3 extends over 20 amino acids. The CDR3 loop reads CASSLHPGDHRSSYNSPLHF. In nucleotides, the CDR3 is TGTGCCAGCTCACTCCACCCGGGGGACCACCGGAGCTCCTATAATTCACCCCTCCACTTT. Supplemented by reference TRBV18 and TRBJ1-6, the full variable domain reads NAGVMQNPRHLVRRRGQEARLRCSPMKGHSHVYWYRQLPEEGLKFMVYLQKENIIDESGMPKERFSAEFPKEGPSILRIQQVVRGDSAAYFCASSLHPGDHRSSYNSPLHFGNGTRLTVT.

There are a few counts of this clonotype. The chain is built from TRBV30 and TRBJ1-5; no firm D call. The germline V and J ends were trimmed by 0 bases and 4 bases, with 10 bases remaining between them. Germline CDR1 GTSNPN, CDR2 SVGIG (reference sequence). The CDR3 runs to 14 residues. The CDR3 region is CAWSVLQLNQPQHF. The CDR3 DNA reads TGTGCCTGGAGTGTACTACAGTTAAATCAGCCCCAGCATTTT.

This clonotype was recorded many times. The chain is built from TRBV7-9 and TRBJ1-5, with 10 bases aligning to TRBD1. Germline CDR1 reads SEHNR; CDR2 reads FQNEAQ (reference sequence). Unmatched junction bases numbered 1, after V lost 4 bases and J lost 1 base. The CDR3 runs to 15 residues. CDR3 DNA sequence: TGTGCCAGCAGCTCGGGACAGGGGAGCAATCAGCCCCAGCATTTT. Protein sequence: CASSSGQGSNQPQHF.

This clonotype appeared a few times. The gene calls are TRBV14 and TRBJ2-3; weak D call: TRBD2 (5 bases). V was clipped by 4 bases and J by 2 bases, with 16 bases between them. This CDR3 spans 16 amino acids. Germline CDR1 and CDR2: SGHDN and FVKESK. CDR3 in DNA: TGTGCCAGCAGCCTTGGGTCGCGGGCGTTCACAGATACGCAGTATTTT. Encoded protein: CASSLGSRAFTDTQYF.

This clonotype was observed a handful of times. The genes are TRBV29-1 and TRBJ1-1; no clear D. The CDR3 totals 15 residues. Trimming pared 5 bases from V and 1 base from J, leaving 17 bases between. CDR1 is SQVTM, CDR2 ANQGSEA, per germline. CDR3 DNA: TGCAGCGTTTCCTTAATCGGGTCGGGGAACACTGAAGCTTTCTTT. Amino acid sequence: CSVSLIGSGNTEAFF.

This clonotype was detected a few times. V is TRBV7-9 and J is TRBJ2-7; 9 bases map to TRBD1. V was pared by 0 bases and J by 4 bases, with 4 bases of the junction left unmatched. The CDR3 runs to 15 residues. In germline, CDR1 is SEHNR, CDR2 FQNEAQ (reference sequence). The CDR3 DNA reads as TGTGCCAGCAGCTTAGCGACAGGGGGGGATTACGAGCAGTACTTC. This codes for CASSLATGGDYEQYF.

The chain recombines TRBV27 with TRBJ1-6; weak D call: TRBD1 (5 bases). The length of the CDR3 is 14 residues. Germline V gene sequence: CDR1 MNHEY, CDR2 SMNVEV (reference sequence). V was cut by 5 bases and J by 4 bases, with 9 bases left in between. For the CDR3, the DNA is TGTGCCAGCAGTACCGGGACGTATAATTCACCCCTCCACTTT. This codes for CASSTGTYNSPLHF.

In its sample, this clonotype was seen many times. CDR3 residues: CSGQGLNRNTEAFF. CDR3 nucleotide sequence: TGCAGCGGACAGGGGTTAAATCGGAACACTGAAGCTTTCTTT. The rearrangement joins TRBV29-1 to TRBJ1-1; TRBD1 matches 8 bases. The CDR3 consists of 14 residues. Trimming cost V 7 bases and J 1 base; bases outside gene matches: 8. CDR1 and CDR2 (germline): SQVTM, ANQGSEA.

In this sample, this clonotype turned up a few times. The V gene is TRBV5-1, the J gene TRBJ2-5; TRBD2 is a possible D gene (7 bases). This CDR3 is 15 amino acids long. The V and J ends lost 0 bases and 5 bases respectively, with 14 bases between them. The V gene's germline CDR1 is SGHRS and CDR2 YFSETQ. The CDR3 reads CASSLAGGPSETQYF. The CDR3 region has the DNA TGCGCCAGCAGCTTGGCCGGGGGGCCGTCGGAGACCCAGTACTTC.

The V call is TRBV7-2, the J call TRBJ2-2, with TRBD2 matching 7 bases. CDR1 and CDR2 (germline): SGHTA, FQGNSA. The trim removed 1 base at V and 5 bases at J, leaving 4 bases unmatched. CDR3 length: 15 residues. As DNA, the CDR3 is TGTGCCAGCAGCTTAGAATGGGGAGGGACCGGGGAGCTGTTTTTT. Encoded protein: CASSLEWGGTGELFF.

This clonotype has ten or more counts. The chain employs TRBV12-3 or TRBV12-4 and TRBJ1-5; the D gene is possibly TRBD1 (6 bases). V was trimmed by 4 bases and J by 2 bases, leaving 15 bases between them. This CDR3 comprises 16 residues. In DNA, the CDR3 is TGTGCCAGCAGTTCTCAGGGGTCCCTTGGCAATCAGCCCCAGCATTTT. It translates to CASSSQGSLGNQPQHF.

This clonotype was counted at least ten times. The rearrangement joins TRBV12-5 to TRBJ2-1; TRBD1 might be the D (6 bases). Deletions cut 7 bases from V and 2 bases from J, with 12 bases between. The CDR3 contains 14 residues. Germline V gives CDR1 LGHNT, CDR2 FRNRAP. The CDR3 spells CASEGEGAYNEQFF. DNA of the CDR3: TGTGCTAGTGAAGGAGAGGGGGCCTACAATGAGCAGTTCTTC. The whole variable domain, filled in from reference TRBV12-5 and TRBJ2-1, reads DARVTQTPRHKVTEMGQEVTMRCQPILGHNTVFWYRQTMMQGLELLAYFRNRAPLDDSGMPKDRFSAEMPDATLATLKIQPSEPRDSAVYFCASEGEGAYNEQFFGPGTRLTVL.

This clonotype was detected ten times or more. This chain uses TRBV25-1 with TRBJ1-6; D uncertain. Germline CDR1 and CDR2: MGHDK and SYGVNS. V lost 3 bases to trimming and J lost 9 bases, with 6 bases between them. CDR3 length equals 12 residues. CDR3 sequence (DNA): TGTGCCAGCAGTGATATAAGTTCACCCCTCCACTTT. This sequence encodes CASSDISSPLHF. The full variable domain, completed using reference TRBV25-1 and TRBJ1-6, is EADIYQTPRYLVIGTGKKITLECSQTMGHDKMYWYQQDPGMELHLIHYSYGVNSTEKGDLSSESTVSRIRTEHFPLTLESARPSHTSQYLCASSDISSPLHFGNGTRLTVT.

This clonotype was counted only a few times. V is TRBV9 and J is TRBJ2-1; possibly TRBD1 for D (6 bases). This CDR3 is built from 17 residues. Trimming pared 1 base from V and 1 base from J, leaving 15 bases between. Germline assignment: CDR1 SGDLS and CDR2 YYNGEE. The CDR3 loop is CASSVLEEGGSYNEQFF. DNA for the CDR3: TGTGCCAGCAGCGTACTGGAAGAAGGGGGATCCTACAATGAGCAGTTCTTC.

In its sample, this clonotype was seen many times. The V and J genes are TRBV9 and TRBJ1-2, with TRBD1 matching 7 bases. This CDR3 is built from 14 residues. The junction had 7 bases not matched to a gene; V was cut back by 4 bases and J by 4 bases. Germline CDR1 is SGDLS and CDR2 is YYNGEE. The CDR3 loop is CASSQTGTSYGYTF. CDR3 sequence (DNA): TGTGCCAGCAGCCAGACAGGGACTTCCTATGGCTACACCTTC.

The chain links TRBV28 to TRBJ2-1; D is tentatively TRBD1 or TRBD2 (6 bases each). Germline values: CDR1 MDHEN, CDR2 SYDVKM. The V end was cut by 2 bases, the J end by 2 bases, with 13 bases between. The CDR3 has 16 amino acids. The CDR3 coding sequence is TGTGCCAGCAGTTTACCCATGGGGGGCCCCTACAATGAGCAGTTCTTC. Its translation is CASSLPMGGPYNEQFF.

This clonotype was observed a few times. The chain couples TRBV21-1 to TRBJ2-5; TRBD1 was called by the table and not checked on the DNA. TRBV21-1 is recorded as a pseudogene. This CDR3 is 13 amino acids long. CDR3 DNA: TGTGCCAGCAGCTTCGGGACAGGGGAAACCCAGTACTTC. This sequence encodes CASSFGTGETQYF.

The chain links TRBV27 to TRBJ2-1, with D maybe TRBD1 (6 bases). This CDR3 contains 16 residues. The V end was cut by 5 bases, the J end by 2 bases, with 16 bases between. The germline CDR1 and CDR2 sequences are MNHEY and SMNVEV (reference sequence). The CDR3 loop reads CASSIRTEAPYNEQFF. The CDR3 DNA reads TGTGCCAGCAGTATAAGGACAGAAGCCCCCTACAATGAGCAGTTCTTC.

This clonotype showed up many times. The V call is TRBV6-1, the J call TRBJ2-7; D may be TRBD1 (8 bases). The CDR3 length is 15 residues. V shed 4 bases and J shed 2 bases, with 15 bases lying between them. Germline lookup yields CDR1 MNHNS and CDR2 SASEGT. CDR3 amino acids: CASSGLTGGAYEQYF. CDR3 nucleotides: TGTGCCAGCAGTGGATTAACAGGGGGGGCCTACGAGCAGTACTTC.

This clonotype was detected ten times or more. CDR3 in DNA: TGTGCCAGCAGCCCAGGGACTAGCGAGTCCTACGAGCAGTACTTC. Translating gives CASSPGTSESYEQYF. The rearrangement joins TRBV4-2 to TRBJ2-7; 10 bases match TRBD2. V dropped 4 bases and J dropped 1; count of bases not matched to a gene: 4. The CDR3 runs 15 residues. From germline, CDR1 is LGHNA and CDR2 YNFKEQ.

This clonotype has at least ten counts. This chain links TRBV27 with TRBJ1-5; perhaps TRBD1 as D (5 bases). Germline loops: CDR1 MNHEY, CDR2 SMNVEV (reference sequence). Between the trimmed V and J ends, which lost 3 bases and 8 bases, there was a span of 11 bases. The CDR3 contains 13 residues. The CDR3 here is CASSLGGPKPQHF. The CDR3 nucleotides read TGTGCCAGCAGTTTGGGGGGTCCGAAGCCCCAGCATTTT.

This clonotype was observed a few times. The chain is built from TRBV12-3 or TRBV12-4 and TRBJ1-6; the D is unclear. V lost 1 base and J lost 7, with 8 bases in between. The CDR3 extends over 14 amino acids. The CDR3 sequence is CASSLVTGNSPLHF. The CDR3 DNA is TGTGCCAGCAGTTTAGTTACGGGGAATTCACCCCTCCACTTT.

This clonotype was observed many times. The CDR3 is CAISGTGGASQPQHF. The CDR3 bases are TGTGCCATCAGTGGAACAGGGGGGGCATCTCAGCCCCAGCATTTT. The rearrangement links TRBV10-3 to TRBJ1-5, with 8 bases identical to TRBD1. The CDR3 extends over 15 amino acids. Germline CDR1 ENHRY, CDR2 SYGVKD. V was pared by 4 bases and J by 6 bases, with 8 bases of the junction left unmatched.

The chain recombines TRBV28 with TRBJ2-5; no clear D gene. V lost 5 bases, J lost 4 bases, and 20 bases lay in between. Germline CDR1 reads MDHEN; CDR2 reads SYDVKM. This CDR3 is 16 amino acids long. The DNA for the CDR3 is TGTGCCAGCAGTCCCGTGCCTCCAAAAGGGTTAGAGACCCAGTACTTC. Amino acids: CASSPVPPKGLETQYF.

The chain carries TRBV7-9 and TRBJ2-3; 12 positions agree with TRBD2. V shed 5 bases and J 0 bases; nucleotides not matched to a gene: 6. This CDR3 is built from 17 residues. Germline values: CDR1 SEHNR, CDR2 FQNEAQ (reference sequence). CDR3 DNA sequence: TGTGCCAGCAGCCAGGGACTAGCGGGTGTTAGCACAGATACGCAGTATTTT. Translating gives CASSQGLAGVSTDTQYF.

V and J are TRBV5-6 and TRBJ2-7, with TRBD1 matching 10 bases. Germline V gene sequence: CDR1 SGHDT, CDR2 YYEEEE. V was pared by 0 bases and J by 7 bases, with 7 bases of the junction left unmatched. The length of the CDR3 is 15 residues. Here the CDR3 DNA reads TGTGCCAGCAGCTTGGGGACAGGGGGAATGAAAGAGCAGTACTTC. Translated, it gives CASSLGTGGMKEQYF.

This clonotype was detected many times. The V call is TRBV20-1, the J call TRBJ1-6; 9 nucleotides match TRBD1. The junction had 8 bases not matched to a gene; V was cut back by 4 bases and J by 7 bases. In germline, CDR1 is DFQATT, CDR2 SNEGSKA (reference sequence). CDR3 size: 15 residues. Here the CDR3 DNA reads TGCAGTGCTAAACCGACCGGGACAGGGAATTCACCCCTCCACTTT. This translates into CSAKPTGTGNSPLHF.

The chain recombines TRBV14 with TRBJ1-2; 7 nucleotides align to TRBD1. This CDR3 contains 15 residues. Germline V gene lookup returns CDR1 SGHDN and CDR2 FVKESK. V was clipped by 5 bases and J by 4 bases; unmatched bases: 10. CDR3 protein: CASSGPGQLSYGYTF. CDR3 in DNA: TGTGCCAGCAGCGGACCGGGACAGTTATCCTATGGCTACACCTTC.

The V and J genes are TRBV10-3 and TRBJ2-7; D is unresolved. Germline CDR1 is ENHRY and CDR2 is SYGVKD. This CDR3 contains 14 residues. V was clipped by 0 bases and J by 3 bases, with 9 bases between them. CDR3 protein: CAISESSRNYEQYF. The DNA for the CDR3 is TGTGCCATCAGTGAGTCGAGTAGGAACTACGAGCAGTACTTC.

This clonotype showed up many times. V usage is TRBV18 and J usage is TRBJ1-2; D gene unclear. The V end lost 1 base, the J end lost 6 bases, and 12 bases lay between the germline ends. There are 14 residues in the CDR3. The germline V gene has CDR1 KGHSH and CDR2 LQKENI. In nucleotides, the CDR3 is TGTGCCAGCTCACCACTCCCGGGAGAGAATGGCTACACCTTC. Its translation is CASSPLPGENGYTF.

J is TRBJ2-4 and V is TRBV4-3; D possibly corresponds to TRBD2 (7 bases). This CDR3 has 15 amino acids. V lost 0 bases, J lost 8 bases, and 14 bases lay in between. Germline CDR1 and CDR2: LGHNA and YSLEER. Here the CDR3 DNA reads TGCGCCAGCAGCCAAGAAAGGGGGGGCGCGGACATTCAGTACTTC. This codes for CASSQERGGADIQYF.

The chain links TRBV29-1 to TRBJ2-2, with D tentatively TRBD1 (5 bases). Trimming shortened V by 6 bases and J by 0 bases, and 14 bases separated the two germline ends. The germline CDR1 and CDR2 sequences are SQVTM and ANQGSEA. The CDR3 is 15 amino acids. CDR3: CSVKDKVANTGELFF. The CDR3 nucleotides read TGCAGCGTAAAGGACAAGGTCGCGAACACCGGGGAGCTGTTTTTT.